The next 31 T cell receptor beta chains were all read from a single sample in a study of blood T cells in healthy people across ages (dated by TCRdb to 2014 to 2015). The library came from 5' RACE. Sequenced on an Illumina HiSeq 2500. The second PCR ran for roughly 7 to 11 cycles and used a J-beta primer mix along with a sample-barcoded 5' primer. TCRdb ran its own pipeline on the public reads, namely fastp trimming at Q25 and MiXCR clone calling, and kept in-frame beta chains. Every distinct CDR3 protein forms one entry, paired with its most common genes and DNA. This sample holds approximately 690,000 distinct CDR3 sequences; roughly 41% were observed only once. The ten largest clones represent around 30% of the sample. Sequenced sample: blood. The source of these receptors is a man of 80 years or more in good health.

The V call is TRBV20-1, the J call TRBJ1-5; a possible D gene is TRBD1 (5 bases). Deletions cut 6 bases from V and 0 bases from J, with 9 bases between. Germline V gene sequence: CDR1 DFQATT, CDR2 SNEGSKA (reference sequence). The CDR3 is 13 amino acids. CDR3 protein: CSATQASNQPQHF. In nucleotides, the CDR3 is TGCAGTGCCACACAGGCTAGCAATCAGCCCCAGCATTTT.

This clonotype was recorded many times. The CDR3 DNA follows: TGCGCCAGCAGCCAAGATGAGGGGTCCAGGGAAAAACTGTTTTTT. This gives the protein CASSQDEGSREKLFF. V is TRBV4-3 and J is TRBJ1-4; possibly TRBD1 for D (5 bases). V gave up 0 bases and J gave up 8 bases, with 13 bases separating them. Germline CDR1 and CDR2: LGHNA and YSLEER. The CDR3 runs 15 residues.

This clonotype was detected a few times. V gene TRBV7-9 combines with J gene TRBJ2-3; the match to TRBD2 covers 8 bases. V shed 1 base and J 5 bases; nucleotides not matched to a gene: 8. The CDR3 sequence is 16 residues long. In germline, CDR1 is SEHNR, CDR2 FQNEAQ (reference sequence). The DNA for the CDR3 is TGTGCCAGCAGCTTAGAAGCGGGGGCCCGCGGAGATACGCAGTATTTT. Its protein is CASSLEAGARGDTQYF.

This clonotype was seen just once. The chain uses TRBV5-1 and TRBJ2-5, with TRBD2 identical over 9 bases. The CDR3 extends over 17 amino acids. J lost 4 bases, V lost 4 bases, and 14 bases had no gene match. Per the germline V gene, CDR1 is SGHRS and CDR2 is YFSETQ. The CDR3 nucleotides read TGCGCCAGCAGCGCTGGTGGTAGCGGGAGCTTGCGAGAGACCCAGTACTTC. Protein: CASSAGGSGSLRETQYF.

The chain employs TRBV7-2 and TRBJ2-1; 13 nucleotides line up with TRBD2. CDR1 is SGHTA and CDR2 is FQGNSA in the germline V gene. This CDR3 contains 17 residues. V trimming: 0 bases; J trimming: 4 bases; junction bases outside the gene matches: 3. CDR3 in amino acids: CASSLAGTSGKYNEQFF. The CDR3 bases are TGTGCCAGCAGCTTAGCCGGGACTAGCGGGAAGTACAATGAGCAGTTCTTC.

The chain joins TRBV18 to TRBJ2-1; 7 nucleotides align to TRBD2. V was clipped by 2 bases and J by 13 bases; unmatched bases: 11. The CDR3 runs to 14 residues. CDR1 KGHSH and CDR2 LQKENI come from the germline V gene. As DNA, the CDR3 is TGTGCCAGCTCACCAGGGAGGGGAAGAGAGACCCAGTTCTTC. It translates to CASSPGRGRETQFF.

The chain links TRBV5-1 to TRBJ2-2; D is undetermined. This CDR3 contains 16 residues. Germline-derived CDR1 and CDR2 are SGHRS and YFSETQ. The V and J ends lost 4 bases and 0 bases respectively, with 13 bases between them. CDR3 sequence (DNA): TGCGCCAGCAGCCCGGACGGTAACGCGAACACCGGGGAGCTGTTTTTT. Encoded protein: CASSPDGNANTGELFF.

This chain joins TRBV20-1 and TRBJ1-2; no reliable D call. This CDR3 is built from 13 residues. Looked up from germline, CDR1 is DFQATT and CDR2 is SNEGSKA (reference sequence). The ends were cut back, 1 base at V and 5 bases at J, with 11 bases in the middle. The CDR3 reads CSARVGPGYGYTF. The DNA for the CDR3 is TGCAGTGCTAGAGTGGGCCCTGGGTATGGCTACACCTTC.

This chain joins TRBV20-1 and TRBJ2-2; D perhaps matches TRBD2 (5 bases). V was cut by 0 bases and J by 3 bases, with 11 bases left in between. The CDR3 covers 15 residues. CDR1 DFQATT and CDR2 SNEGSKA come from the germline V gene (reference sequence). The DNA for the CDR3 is TGCAGTGCTAGAGATCGGAGAGGGCACACCGGGGAGCTGTTTTTT. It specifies CSARDRRGHTGELFF.

CDR3 sequence reads: CASSLGTQSPETQYF. In DNA form, the CDR3 reads TGCGCCAGCAGCCTCGGGACACAATCTCCGGAGACCCAGTACTTC. This chain connects TRBV5-1 to TRBJ2-5; possible D gene TRBD1, 6 bases. CDR3 length: 15 amino acids. V lost 4 bases, J lost 5 bases, and 18 bases lay in between. In germline, CDR1 is SGHRS, CDR2 YFSETQ.

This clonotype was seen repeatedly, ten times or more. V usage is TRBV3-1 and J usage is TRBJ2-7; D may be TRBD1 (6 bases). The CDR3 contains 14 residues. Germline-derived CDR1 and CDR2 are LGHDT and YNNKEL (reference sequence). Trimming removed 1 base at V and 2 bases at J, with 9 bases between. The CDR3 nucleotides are TGTGCCAGCAGCCAAGGGACAGTTACCTACGAGCAGTACTTC. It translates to CASSQGTVTYEQYF.

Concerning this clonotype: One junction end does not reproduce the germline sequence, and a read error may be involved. CDR3 loop: CASANVAAGAAKNVQYF. CDR3 nucleotides: TGTGCCAGCGCAAACGTCGCGGCGGGAGCAGCCAAAAACGTTCAGTACTTC. The chain is built from TRBV6-6 and TRBJ2-4; 7 bases are a match to TRBD2. Germline loops: CDR1 MNHNY, CDR2 SVGAGI (reference sequence). This CDR3 spans 17 amino acids.

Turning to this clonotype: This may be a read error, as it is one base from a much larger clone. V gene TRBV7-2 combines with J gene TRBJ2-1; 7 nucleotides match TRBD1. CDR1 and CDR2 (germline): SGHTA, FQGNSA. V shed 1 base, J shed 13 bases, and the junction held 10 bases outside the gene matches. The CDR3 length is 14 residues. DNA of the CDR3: TGTGCCAGCAGCTTAGATACCGGGACAGAGACCCAGTTCTTC. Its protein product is CASSLDTGTETQFF.

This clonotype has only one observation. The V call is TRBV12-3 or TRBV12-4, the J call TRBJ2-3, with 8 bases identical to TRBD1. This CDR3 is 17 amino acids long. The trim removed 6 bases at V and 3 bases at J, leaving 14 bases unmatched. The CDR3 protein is CASSYPMTGAATDTQYF. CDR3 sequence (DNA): TGTGCCAGCAGCTACCCTATGACAGGGGCAGCGACAGATACGCAGTATTTT.

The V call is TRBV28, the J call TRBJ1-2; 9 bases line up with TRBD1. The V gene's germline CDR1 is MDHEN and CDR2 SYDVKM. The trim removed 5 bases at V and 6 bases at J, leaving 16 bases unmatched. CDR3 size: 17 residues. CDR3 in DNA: TGTGCCAGCAGTCCCCTCGGGACAGGGTTTAGAAAGAATGGCTACACCTTC. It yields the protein CASSPLGTGFRKNGYTF.

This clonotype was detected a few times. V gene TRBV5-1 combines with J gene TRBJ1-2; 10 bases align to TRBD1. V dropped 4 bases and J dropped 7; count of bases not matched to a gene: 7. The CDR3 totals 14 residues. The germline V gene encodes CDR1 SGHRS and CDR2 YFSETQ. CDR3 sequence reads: CASSTRDRGVGYTF. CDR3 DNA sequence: TGCGCCAGCAGCACCCGGGACAGGGGTGTTGGCTACACCTTC.

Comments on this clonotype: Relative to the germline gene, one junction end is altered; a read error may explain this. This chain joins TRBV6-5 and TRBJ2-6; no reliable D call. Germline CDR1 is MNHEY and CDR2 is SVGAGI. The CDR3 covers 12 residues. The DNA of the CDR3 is TGTGCCAGCGGCTCTAGGGCCAACGTCCTGACTTTC. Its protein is CASGSRANVLTF.

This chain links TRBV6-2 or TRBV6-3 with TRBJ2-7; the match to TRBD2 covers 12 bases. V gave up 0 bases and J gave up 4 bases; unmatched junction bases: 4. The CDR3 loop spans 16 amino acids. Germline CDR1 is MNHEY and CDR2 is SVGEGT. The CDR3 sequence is CASSYSVTSGGYEQYF. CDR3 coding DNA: TGTGCCAGCAGTTACTCCGTGACTAGCGGGGGTTACGAGCAGTACTTC.

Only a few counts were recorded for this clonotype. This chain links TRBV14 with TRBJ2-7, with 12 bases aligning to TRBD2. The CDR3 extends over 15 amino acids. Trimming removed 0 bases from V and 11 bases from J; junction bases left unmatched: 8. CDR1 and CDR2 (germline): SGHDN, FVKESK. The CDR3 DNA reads TGTGCCAGCAGCCAAGACAGACTAGCGGGAGCAGGAAAGTACTTC. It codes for CASSQDRLAGAGKYF.

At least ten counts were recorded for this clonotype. In DNA form, the CDR3 reads TGTGCCAGCAGTTTCGGTGGGAACACTGAAGCTTTCTTT. It codes for CASSFGGNTEAFF. This chain joins TRBV28 and TRBJ1-1, with D hard to call. The CDR3 extends over 13 amino acids. The V end was cut by 3 bases, the J end by 1 base, with 6 bases between. Germline V gene sequence: CDR1 MDHEN, CDR2 SYDVKM. The full variable domain, with the rest looked up from reference TRBV28 and TRBJ1-1, is DVKVTQSSRYLVKRTGEKVFLECVQDMDHENMFWYRQDPGLGLRLIYFSYDVKMKEKGDIPEGYSVSREKKERFSLILESASTNQTSMYLCASSFGGNTEAFFGQGTRLTVV.

The CDR3 DNA is TGTGCCAGCACCTCTACGCGGCCAGACATATACGAAGGCTACACCTTC. Translating gives CASTSTRPDIYEGYTF. The chain links TRBV19 to TRBJ1-2, with no clear D. This CDR3 region has 16 residues. V was trimmed by 9 bases and J by 8 bases, leaving 28 bases between them. The germline gives CDR1 LNHDA, CDR2 SQIVND (reference sequence).

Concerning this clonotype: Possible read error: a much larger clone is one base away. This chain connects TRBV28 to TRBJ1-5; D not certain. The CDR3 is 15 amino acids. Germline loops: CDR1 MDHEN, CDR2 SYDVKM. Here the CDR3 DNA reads TGTGCCAACAGTTTCCTCTCTATGGGCCATCAGCCCCAGCATTTT. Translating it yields CANSFLSMGHQPQHF.

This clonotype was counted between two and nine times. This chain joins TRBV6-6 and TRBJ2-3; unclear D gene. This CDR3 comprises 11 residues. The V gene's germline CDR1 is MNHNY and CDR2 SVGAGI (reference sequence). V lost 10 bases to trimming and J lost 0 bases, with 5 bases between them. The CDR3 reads CATGSTDTQYF. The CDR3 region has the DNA TGTGCCACCGGGAGCACAGATACGCAGTATTTT.

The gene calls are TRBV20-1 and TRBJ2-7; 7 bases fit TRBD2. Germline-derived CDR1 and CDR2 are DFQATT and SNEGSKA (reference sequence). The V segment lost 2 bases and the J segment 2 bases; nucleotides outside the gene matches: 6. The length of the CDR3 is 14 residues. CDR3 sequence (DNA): TGCAGTGCTAGACTAGGCGGGAGTACCTACGAGCAGTACTTC. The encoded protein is CSARLGGSTYEQYF.

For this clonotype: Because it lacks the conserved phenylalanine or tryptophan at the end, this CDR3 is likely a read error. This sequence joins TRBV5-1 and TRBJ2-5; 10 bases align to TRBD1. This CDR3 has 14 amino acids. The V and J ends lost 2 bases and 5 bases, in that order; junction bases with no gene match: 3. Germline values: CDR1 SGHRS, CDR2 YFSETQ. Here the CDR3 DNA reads TGCGCCAGCAGCTTAGGACAGGGGGGGGAGACCCAGTACCTC. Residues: CASSLGQGGETQYL.

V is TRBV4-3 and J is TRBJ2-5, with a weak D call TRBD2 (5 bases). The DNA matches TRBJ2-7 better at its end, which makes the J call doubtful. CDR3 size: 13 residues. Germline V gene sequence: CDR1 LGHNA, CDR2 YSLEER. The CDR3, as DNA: TGCGCCAGCAGCCAAGATCAACGGGGCGAGCAGTACTTC. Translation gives CASSQDQRGEQYF.

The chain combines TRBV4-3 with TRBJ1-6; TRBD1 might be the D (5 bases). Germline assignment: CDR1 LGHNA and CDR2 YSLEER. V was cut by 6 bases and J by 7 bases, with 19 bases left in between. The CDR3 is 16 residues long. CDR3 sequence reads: CASRQKIRDGNSPLHF. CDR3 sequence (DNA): TGCGCCAGCAGGCAAAAGATCCGGGACGGCAATTCACCCCTCCACTTT.

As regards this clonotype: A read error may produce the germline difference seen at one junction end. CDR3 sequence reads: CASANVAAGAAKNIQYF. The CDR3 DNA reads TGTGCCAGCGCAAACGTCGCGGCGGGAGCAGCCAAAAATATTCAGTACTTC. The chain combines TRBV6-6 with TRBJ2-4; 7 nucleotides line up with TRBD2. CDR1 is MNHNY and CDR2 is SVGAGI in the germline V gene (reference sequence). The CDR3 covers 17 residues.

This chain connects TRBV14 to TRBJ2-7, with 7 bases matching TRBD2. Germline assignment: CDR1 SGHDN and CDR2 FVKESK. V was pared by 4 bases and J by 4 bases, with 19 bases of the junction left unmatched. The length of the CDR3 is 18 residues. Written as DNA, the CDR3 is TGTGCCAGCAGCCGGATGCTTACGGAGGCGGGAGTCCCGTACGAGCAGTACTTC. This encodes CASSRMLTEAGVPYEQYF.

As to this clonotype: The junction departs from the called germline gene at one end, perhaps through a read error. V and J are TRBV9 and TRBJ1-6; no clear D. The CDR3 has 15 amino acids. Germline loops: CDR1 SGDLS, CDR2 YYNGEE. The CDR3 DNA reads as TGTGTCAGCAGCCGGATCCCATCCTATAATTCACCCCTCCACTTT. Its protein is CVSSRIPSYNSPLHF. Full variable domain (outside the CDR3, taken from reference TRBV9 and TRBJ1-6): DSGVTQTPKHLITATGQRVTLRCSPRSGDLSVYWYQQSLDQGLQFLIQYYNGEERAKGNILERFSAQQFPDLHSELNLSSLELGDSALYFCVSSRIPSYNSPLHFGNGTRLTVT.

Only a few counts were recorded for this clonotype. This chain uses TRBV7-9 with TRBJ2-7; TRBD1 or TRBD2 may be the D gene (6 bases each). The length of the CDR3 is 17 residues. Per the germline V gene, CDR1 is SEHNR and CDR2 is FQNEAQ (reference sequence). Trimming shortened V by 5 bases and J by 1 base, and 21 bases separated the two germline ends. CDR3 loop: CASSPRGSAGQSYEQYF. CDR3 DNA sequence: TGTGCCAGCAGCCCGAGGGGGAGTGCGGGGCAGTCCTACGAGCAGTACTTC.